The 28 T cell receptor beta chains given below trace back to one sample, sequenced in a study of CD8+CD57+ T cells in acquired aplastic anemia. TCR beta VDJ and CDR3 profiles were obtained from a genomic DNA template. MiXCR was run by TCRdb on the reads, yielding one entry per CDR3 protein. The repertoire holds around 250,000 distinct CDR3 sequences, with 55% to 65% as singletons. Sequenced sample: sorted CD4+, CD8+, or CD8+CD57+ T cells (not recorded which) from PBMCs. All receptors derive from a human donor with severe aplastic anemia or a healthy control (not recorded which).

This clonotype was detected ten times or more. This rearrangement joins TRBV20-1 to TRBJ1-5; 8 bases match TRBD1. Per the germline V gene, CDR1 is DFQATT and CDR2 is SNEGSKA (reference sequence). V shed 4 bases and J 3 bases; nucleotides not matched to a gene: 5. The CDR3 extends over 14 amino acids. As DNA, the CDR3 is TGCAGTGCTACTAACAGGGGGGACAATCAGCCCCAGCATTTT. Encoded protein: CSATNRGDNQPQHF.

In this sample, this clonotype turned up a few times. CDR3 protein: CASSLGRGAYEQYF. The CDR3 DNA sequence: TGTGCCAGCAGCTTAGGGCGGGGTGCCTACGAGCAGTACTTC. The gene calls are TRBV7-6 and TRBJ2-7, with TRBD2 as a possible D gene (6 bases). Trimming left V 1 base short and J 2 bases short, with 9 bases between. This CDR3 has 14 residues. CDR1 and CDR2 from the germline V gene are SGHVS and FNYEAQ.

The chain uses TRBV12-3 or TRBV12-4 and TRBJ2-2; 11 positions agree with TRBD2. Trimming removed 5 bases from V and 5 bases from J; junction bases left unmatched: 7. This CDR3 has 16 amino acids. The CDR3 is CASSPGTSGRTGELFF. DNA for the CDR3: TGTGCCAGCAGTCCCGGGACTAGCGGCAGGACCGGGGAGCTGTTTTTT.

The chain employs TRBV11-2 and TRBJ2-5, with TRBD1 matching over 7 bases. This CDR3 has 14 amino acids. V shed 5 bases, J shed 5 bases, and the junction held 8 bases outside the gene matches. CDR1 SGHAT and CDR2 FQNNGV come from the germline V gene. The CDR3 sequence is CASSRGQPLETQYF. As DNA, the CDR3 is TGTGCCAGCAGCCGGGGACAGCCCCTGGAGACCCAGTACTTC.

The chain is built from TRBV12-3 or TRBV12-4 and TRBJ2-7, with TRBD2 as a possible D gene (6 bases). This CDR3 has 15 amino acids. The V end lost 0 bases, the J end lost 9 bases, and 18 bases lay between the germline ends. The CDR3 bases are TGTGCCAGCAGTTTAGCGGGCGGGGCAGGGATGTGGCAGTACTTC. Protein sequence: CASSLAGGAGMWQYF.

This clonotype appeared many times. The genes are TRBV6-2 or TRBV6-3 and TRBJ2-7, with D possibly TRBD2 on 6 matching bases. The germline V gene has CDR1 MNHEY and CDR2 SVGEGT. V was pared by 6 bases and J by 6 bases, with 21 bases between. The length of the CDR3 is 15 residues. The DNA of the CDR3 is TGTGCCAGCAGCACCTTGGAGGGGAGACTCCTCGAGCAGTACTTC. As protein: CASSTLEGRLLEQYF.

The genes are TRBV7-3 and TRBJ2-5, with 8 bases lining up with TRBD2. J gave up 4 bases and V 2 bases, and 12 bases lay outside the gene matches. This CDR3 has 17 residues. Germline-derived CDR1 and CDR2 are SGHTA and FQGTGA. The CDR3 coding sequence is TGTGCCAGCAGCTTATGGGGACTAGACGGGGAAGGAGAGACCCAGTACTTC. Translating it yields CASSLWGLDGEGETQYF.

This clonotype was seen only a few times. The chain recombines TRBV15 with TRBJ1-1; 9 bases line up with TRBD1. Trimming took 1 base from V and 6 from J; bases not matched to a gene: 0. The germline V gene encodes CDR1 LNHNV and CDR2 YYDKDF (reference sequence). This CDR3 has 13 amino acids. CDR3 DNA: TGTGCCACCAGCAGAGGGACAGGGGCTGAAGCTTTCTTT. It is translated as CATSRGTGAEAFF.

This clonotype was counted at least ten times. The V and J genes are TRBV5-1 and TRBJ1-1; D is unresolved. This CDR3 region has 13 residues. Germline values: CDR1 SGHRS, CDR2 YFSETQ. With 6 bases removed from V and 1 base from J, the gap between germline ends came to 10 bases. As DNA, the CDR3 is TGCGCCAGCAACCCCGGACCGAACACTGAAGCTTTCTTT. Translating gives CASNPGPNTEAFF.

This clonotype was detected many times. The chain carries TRBV9 and TRBJ2-2; TRBD2 matches at 9 bases. V shed 1 base and J 4 bases; nucleotides not matched to a gene: 8. CDR3 length: 17 residues. The germline V gene encodes CDR1 SGDLS and CDR2 YYNGEE. CDR3 DNA: TGTGCCAGCAGCGTATGGGGCGGGGGGGCTAGCACCGGGGAGCTGTTTTTT. As protein: CASSVWGGGASTGELFF.

This clonotype occurred many times. The chain recombines TRBV5-5 with TRBJ1-5; D is undetermined. The CDR3 sequence is 15 residues long. V was cut by 4 bases and J by 0 bases, with 11 bases left in between. Looked up from germline, CDR1 is SGHKS and CDR2 is YYEKEE (reference sequence). CDR3 amino acids: CASSPLAGSNQPQHF. CDR3 coding DNA: TGTGCCAGCAGCCCTTTAGCGGGTAGCAATCAGCCCCAGCATTTT.

The rearrangement uses TRBV2 and TRBJ1-2; D might be TRBD1 (5 bases). Looked up from germline, CDR1 is SNHLY and CDR2 is FYNNEI. V was trimmed by 4 bases and J by 4 bases, leaving 10 bases between them. This CDR3 has 13 amino acids. CDR3: CASSGVRVYGYTF. For the CDR3, the DNA is TGTGCCAGCAGTGGAGTCAGGGTCTATGGCTACACCTTC.

The gene calls are TRBV20-1 and TRBJ2-1, with D uncertain. Germline-derived CDR1 and CDR2 are DFQATT and SNEGSKA (reference sequence). This CDR3 spans 11 amino acids. V was pared by 7 bases and J by 5 bases, with 9 bases between. In nucleotides, the CDR3 is TGCAGTGGGACGGATAACAATGAGCAGTTCTTC. Amino acid sequence: CSGTDNNEQFF.

This clonotype was detected only once. This sequence joins TRBV19 and TRBJ1-3; the D gene is possibly TRBD1 (6 bases). The CDR3 runs 17 residues. Germline V gene lookup returns CDR1 LNHDA and CDR2 SQIVND (reference sequence). Trimming shortened V by 5 bases and J by 0 bases, and 17 bases separated the two germline ends. The CDR3 is CASSQGTLPFSGNTIYF. CDR3 nucleotide sequence: TGTGCCAGTAGTCAAGGGACACTGCCTTTCTCTGGAAACACCATATATTTT.

The count of this clonotype is one. At one boundary the junction diverges from the germline segment, which might be a read error. The rearrangement links TRBV7-2 to TRBJ1-5; no definite D call. Germline CDR1 is SGHTA and CDR2 is FQGNSA. This CDR3 is built from 14 residues. This chain's CDR3 is CASGLAAGVQPQHF. The CDR3 DNA follows: TGTGCCAGCGGCTTAGCGGCCGGGGTTCAGCCCCAGCATTTT. The full variable domain, in which reference TRBV7-2 and TRBJ1-5 provide the parts outside the CDR3, is GAGVSQSPSNKVTEKGKDVELRCDPISGHTALYWYRQSLGQGLEFLIYFQGNSAPDKSGLPSDRFSAERTGGSVSTLTIQRTQQEDSAVYLCASGLAAGVQPQHFGDGTRLSIL.

The rearrangement links TRBV20-1 to TRBJ2-1, with D possibly TRBD2 on 5 matching bases. The CDR3 extends over 14 amino acids. The V end was cut by 5 bases, the J end by 3 bases, with 14 bases between. Germline V gives CDR1 DFQATT, CDR2 SNEGSKA (reference sequence). The CDR3 bases are TGCAGTGCTCCCGTAGGGAGTTTCTACAATGAGCAGTTCTTC. Protein product: CSAPVGSFYNEQFF.

The CDR3 protein is CASSRDRVGGETQYF. Here the CDR3 DNA reads TGTGCCAGCAGTCGGGACAGGGTTGGGGGGGAGACCCAGTACTTC. The genes are TRBV2 and TRBJ2-5, with 9 positions matching TRBD1. Unmatched junction bases numbered 9, after V lost 5 bases and J lost 5 bases. The germline gives CDR1 SNHLY, CDR2 FYNNEI. The CDR3 spans 15 residues.

The chain couples TRBV7-2 to TRBJ2-7; TRBD2 agrees at 15 bases. The CDR3 contains 20 residues. V lost 5 bases and J lost 5; bases outside the gene matches: 19. Germline V gene lookup returns CDR1 SGHTA and CDR2 FQGNSA. The CDR3 loop reads CASSPQQGLAGGDSYNEQYF. CDR3 coding DNA: TGTGCCAGCAGCCCACAACAAGGACTAGCGGGGGGGGACTCCTACAACGAGCAGTACTTC.

In its sample, this clonotype was seen a few times. Since a much larger clone is just one base distant, this may be a read error. The rearrangement joins TRBV14 to TRBJ1-1, with unresolved D. This CDR3 region has 16 residues. Per the germline V gene, CDR1 is SGHDN and CDR2 is FVKESK. DNA for the CDR3: TGTGCCAGCAGCCCGTTGACCCGGAATGGAGACACTGAAGCTTGCTTT. Translation: CASSPLTRNGDTEACF.

Note on this clonotype: One junction end does not reproduce the germline sequence, and a read error may be involved. The chain is built from TRBV12-3 or TRBV12-4 and TRBJ1-1, with D perhaps matching TRBD1 (5 bases). This CDR3 has 15 amino acids. The CDR3 is CVSSLGGGPNTEASF. Here the CDR3 DNA reads TGTGTCAGCAGCCTGGGGGGGGGACCGAACACTGAAGCTTCCTTT.

This clonotype was recorded a few times. The chain joins TRBV10-2 to TRBJ1-5; 7 bases agree with TRBD1. The germline CDR1 and CDR2 sequences are WSHSY and SAAADI. CDR3 size: 13 residues. V gave up 6 bases and J gave up 4 bases; unmatched junction bases: 3. The CDR3 DNA reads as TGCGCCAGCAGGGAACAGGGGAATCAGCCCCAGCATTTT. The encoded protein is CASREQGNQPQHF.

At least ten counts were recorded for this clonotype. The chain has TRBV30 and TRBJ1-1; D is undetermined. This CDR3 spans 11 amino acids. CDR1 and CDR2 from the germline V gene are GTSNPN and SVGIG (reference sequence). The V end was cut by 5 bases, the J end by 8 bases, with 12 bases between. In DNA form, the CDR3 reads TGTGCCTGGCTTAAGCTCGAAGAAGCTTTCTTT. Its protein is CAWLKLEEAFF.

V gene TRBV7-9 combines with J gene TRBJ2-1; D ambiguous. The CDR3 runs to 11 residues. The V and J ends lost 2 bases and 10 bases respectively, with 6 bases between them. Germline CDR1 is SEHNR and CDR2 is FQNEAQ (reference sequence). The CDR3 sequence is CASSLLQEQFF. CDR3 nucleotides: TGTGCCAGCAGCTTATTACAGGAGCAGTTCTTC. Together with reference TRBV7-9 and TRBJ2-1, the CDR3 gives the full variable domain: DTGVSQNPRHKITKRGQNVTFRCDPISEHNRLYWYRQTLGQGPEFLTYFQNEAQLEKSRLLSDRFSAERPKGSFSTLEIQRTEQGDSAMYLCASSLLQEQFFGPGTRLTVL.

At least ten counts were recorded for this clonotype. The genes are TRBV5-1 and TRBJ2-5; 9 bases match TRBD2. CDR3 length equals 15 residues. CDR1 and CDR2 (germline): SGHRS, YFSETQ. The V and J ends lost 5 bases and 4 bases, in that order; junction bases with no gene match: 9. The CDR3 protein is CASSVLAGPSETQYF. The CDR3 coding sequence is TGCGCCAGCAGTGTTCTAGCGGGGCCCTCAGAGACCCAGTACTTC.

The chain joins TRBV20-1 to TRBJ2-7; the D gene is possibly TRBD1 (7 bases). This CDR3 spans 14 amino acids. CDR1 and CDR2 (germline): DFQATT, SNEGSKA (reference sequence). Trimming removed 6 bases at V and 2 bases at J, with 17 bases between. Here the CDR3 DNA reads TGCAGTGCCCTAGGAGGGACAGACGCCTACGAGCAGTACTTC. Amino acids: CSALGGTDAYEQYF.

The table lists this clonotype with many counts. The chain couples TRBV19 to TRBJ1-4; D not certain. Germline loops: CDR1 LNHDA, CDR2 SQIVND (reference sequence). The CDR3 extends over 15 amino acids. V was pared by 6 bases and J by 2 bases, with 13 bases between. The CDR3 sequence is CASSLGLGTNEKLFF. In DNA form, the CDR3 reads TGTGCCAGTAGCTTGGGCTTGGGGACTAATGAAAAACTGTTTTTT.

About this clonotype: No conserved phenylalanine or tryptophan ends this CDR3, so it is likely a read error. The rearrangement joins TRBV7-9 to TRBJ2-7; possibly TRBD1 for D (5 bases). This CDR3 has 15 residues. Germline V gene lookup returns CDR1 SEHNR and CDR2 FQNEAQ (reference sequence). Trimming removed 5 bases from V and 0 bases from J, with 14 bases in between. CDR3 nucleotide sequence: TGTGCCAGCAGCCCACGCACAGGCGCCTCCTACGAGCAGTACGGC. Translated: CASSPRTGASYEQYG.

This clonotype occurred once. The chain is built from TRBV29-1 and TRBJ2-7; D remains unclear. Matching the DNA end better, TRBJ2-5 makes the J call doubtful. From germline, CDR1 is SQVTM and CDR2 ANQGSEA. This CDR3 region has 11 residues. CDR3 in amino acids: CSAGRQETQYF. In nucleotides, the CDR3 is TGCAGCGCGGGCAGGCAAGAGACCCAGTACTTC.